The sequence of this T cell receptor (beta chain) was determined in a study of T-cell reconstitution after alpha-beta-depleted transplantation in children. Library preparation (for TCRbeta) was performed with unique molecular identifiers. TCRdb passed the PCR reads through MiXCR, listing each CDR3 protein once. The sample yields 100,000 to 120,000 distinct CDR3 sequences, 10% seen once. This clonotype was observed at least ten times. This receptor was obtained from a human donor who donated a stem cell graft to a child with acute lymphoblastic leukemia. Material: PBMCs from the stem cell graft donor, obtained from the stem cell graft.

For the CDR3, the DNA is TGTGCCAGTAGTGTGGGACTAGCGGGAGGGTCAGATACGCAGTATTTT. Its protein product is CASSVGLAGGSDTQYF. The chain is built from TRBV19 and TRBJ2-3, with 16 bases lining up with TRBD2. The CDR3 extends over 16 amino acids. Germline lookup yields CDR1 LNHDA and CDR2 SQIVND (reference sequence). Unmatched junction bases numbered 3, after V lost 5 bases and J lost 4 bases. The full variable domain, with the rest looked up from reference TRBV19 and TRBJ2-3, is DGGITQSPKYLFRKEGQNVTLSCEQNLNHDAMYWYRQDPGQGLRLIYYSQIVNDFQKGDIAEGYSVSREKKESFPLTVTSAQKNPTAFYLCASSVGLAGGSDTQYFGPGTRLTVL.